Given below is one T cell receptor (beta chain) in context. Its antigen is still unknown. RNA in its total form was extracted from whole blood, and T cells were not sorted. Added by template switching were UMIs that each held a 6-nucleotide sample barcode. The cDNA of both the TCRalpha and TCRbeta chains was subjected to two nested PCRs of about 15 and 9 cycles. TCRdb reworked the 5' RACE reads into one entry per CDR3 protein, no DNA. Its listing shows approximately 150,000 distinct CDR3 sequences. The CDR3 covers 15 residues. Germline V lookup: CDR1 SGHTA, CDR2 FQGNSA. This sample was included in a study of monozygotic twins with inflammatory bowel disease. Overall study results and limits: The analysis yielded no support for one strong signal or clonotype associated with IBD.

The chain carries TRBV7-2 and TRBJ2-1; the TCRdb D gene call, TRBD2, has no DNA to confirm it. The specimen sequenced was blood. This clonotype originated in a human donor with ulcerative colitis or Crohn's disease, or a healthy co-twin of an affected twin (not recorded which). CDR3 protein: CASSLWRVYYNEQFF.